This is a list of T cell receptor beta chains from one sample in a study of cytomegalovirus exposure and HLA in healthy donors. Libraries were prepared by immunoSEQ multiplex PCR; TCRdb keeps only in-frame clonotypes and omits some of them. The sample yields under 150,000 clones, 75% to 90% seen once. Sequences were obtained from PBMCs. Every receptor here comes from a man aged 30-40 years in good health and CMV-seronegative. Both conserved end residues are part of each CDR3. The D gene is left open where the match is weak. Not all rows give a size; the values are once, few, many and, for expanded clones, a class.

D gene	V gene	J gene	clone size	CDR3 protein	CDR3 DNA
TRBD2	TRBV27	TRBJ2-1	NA	CASSSGTSGRSEQFF	TGTGCCAGCAGTTCCGGGACTAGCGGGAGGAGTGAGCAGTTCTTC
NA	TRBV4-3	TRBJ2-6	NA	CASSQESLLAGANVLTF	TGCGCCAGCAGCCAAGAATCACTTTTAGCTGGGGCCAACGTCCTGACTTTC
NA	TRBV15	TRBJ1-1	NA	CATSRPGRANTEAFF	TGTGCCACCAGCAGACCCGGGAGAGCGAACACTGAAGCTTTCTTT
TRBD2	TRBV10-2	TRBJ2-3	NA	CASRAGLAGGTTDTQYF	TGCGCCAGCAGAGCCGGACTAGCGGGAGGAACCACAGATACGCAGTATTTT
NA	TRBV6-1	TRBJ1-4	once	CASSAFSGGNEKLFF	TGTGCCAGCAGTGCTTTTTCAGGAGGTAATGAAAAACTGTTTTTT
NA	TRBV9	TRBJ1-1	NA	CASSVGVDTEAFF	TGTGCCAGCAGCGTAGGAGTTGACACTGAAGCTTTCTTT
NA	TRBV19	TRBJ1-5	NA	CASSIWVRGARQPQHF	TGTGCCAGTAGTATCTGGGTTCGGGGGGCCCGACAGCCCCAGCATTTT
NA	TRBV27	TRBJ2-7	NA	CASSSGKVNEQYF	TGTGCCAGCAGTTCGGGGAAAGTGAACGAGCAGTACTTC
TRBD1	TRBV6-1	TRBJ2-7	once	CASSENPRTGGEQYF	TGTGCCAGCAGTGAAAACCCCAGGACAGGGGGCGAGCAGTACTTC
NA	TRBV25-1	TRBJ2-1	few	CASSELGPSGANEQFF	TGTGCCAGCAGTGAATTGGGGCCCTCAGGGGCCAATGAGCAGTTCTTC
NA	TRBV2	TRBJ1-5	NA	CASSESTEGGQPQHF	TGTGCCAGCAGTGAATCGACGGAGGGAGGGCAGCCCCAGCATTTT
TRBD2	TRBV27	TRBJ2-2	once	CASSLSNGLAGGPYTGELFF	TGTGCCAGCAGTTTATCGAACGGACTAGCGGGAGGGCCGTACACCGGGGAGCTGTTTTTT
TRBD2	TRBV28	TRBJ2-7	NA	CASSLSRTSVFDEQYF	TGTGCCAGCAGTTTAAGCCGGACTAGCGTATTCGACGAGCAGTACTTC
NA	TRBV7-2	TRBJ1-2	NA	CASSLSGYTF	TGTGCCAGCAGCTTATCAGGCTACACCTTC
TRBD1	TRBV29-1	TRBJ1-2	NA	CSVERQGAAQDYGYPF	TGCAGCGTTGAAAGGCAGGGGGCGGCCCAAGACTATGGCTACCCCTTC
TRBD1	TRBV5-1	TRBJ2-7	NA	CAGSFASGQGAREQYF	TGCGCCGGCAGCTTCGCCTCAGGACAGGGGGCTCGGGAGCAGTACTTC
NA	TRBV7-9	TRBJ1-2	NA	CASSLAVRQPNYGYTF	TGTGCCAGCAGCTTAGCCGTCCGACAGCCCAACTATGGCTACACCTTC
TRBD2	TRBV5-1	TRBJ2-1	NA	CASSYERGTYNEQFF	TGCGCCAGCAGTTACGAGCGGGGAACCTACAATGAGCAGTTCTTC
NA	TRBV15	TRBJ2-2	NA	CATSRDVDISNTGELFF	TGTGCCACCAGCAGAGATGTTGACATCTCGAACACCGGGGAGCTGTTTTTT
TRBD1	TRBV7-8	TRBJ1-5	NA	CASSLQTGLAQPQHF	TGTGCCAGCAGCTTACAGACAGGGCTTGCCCAGCCCCAGCATTTT
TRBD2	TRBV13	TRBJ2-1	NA	CASSSGGLYNEQFF	TGTGCCAGCAGTAGCGGGGGACTCTACAATGAGCAGTTCTTC
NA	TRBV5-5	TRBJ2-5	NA	CASSLGQQFGTQYF	TGTGCCAGCAGCTTGGGGCAACAGTTTGGGACCCAGTACTTC
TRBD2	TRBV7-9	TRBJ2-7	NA	CASRDGLVSVNEQYF	TGTGCCAGCAGGGATGGACTAGTTTCTGTCAACGAGCAGTACTTC
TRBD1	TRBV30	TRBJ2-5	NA	CAWGDRGPETQYF	TGTGCCTGGGGGGACAGGGGGCCGGAGACCCAGTACTTC
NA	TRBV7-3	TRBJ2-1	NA	CASSLSLAGHYNEQFF	TGTGCCAGCAGCCTAAGCCTCGCGGGCCACTACAATGAGCAGTTCTTC
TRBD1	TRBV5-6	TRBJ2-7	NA	CASSFGTGIPTTYEQYF	TGTGCCAGCAGCTTCGGGACAGGAATTCCCACCACCTACGAGCAGTACTTC
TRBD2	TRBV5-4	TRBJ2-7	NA	CASSAKRERDEQYF	TGTGCCAGCAGCGCGAAGCGGGAGAGGGACGAGCAGTACTTC
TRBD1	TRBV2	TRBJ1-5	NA	CASRQGNDQPQHF	TGTGCCAGCCGACAGGGGAATGATCAGCCCCAGCATTTT
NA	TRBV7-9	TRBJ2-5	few	CGAGRQETQYF	TGTGGGGCGGGGAGACAAGAGACCCAGTACTTC
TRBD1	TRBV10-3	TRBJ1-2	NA	CAISGPGQGDVGYGYTF	TGTGCCATCAGTGGCCCGGGACAGGGGGATGTTGGCTATGGCTACACCTTC
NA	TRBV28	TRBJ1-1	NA	CASSTPTGTEAFF	TGTGCCAGCAGTACCCCGACGGGCACTGAAGCTTTCTTT
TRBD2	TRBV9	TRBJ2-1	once	CASSVAPSGSNEQFF	TGTGCCAGCAGCGTAGCTCCTAGCGGGAGCAATGAGCAGTTCTTC
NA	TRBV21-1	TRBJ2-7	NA	CASNPQYEQYF	TGTGCCAGCAACCCACAATACGAGCAGTACTTC